This T cell receptor beta chain was obtained from a study of early T cells in non-severe SARS-CoV-2 infection. Deletions cut 2 bases from V and 6 bases from J, with 13 bases between. The V gene's germline CDR1 is MNHNY and CDR2 SVGAGI (reference sequence). CDR3 length equals 15 residues. Each single cDNA molecule received a unique molecular identifier. In TCRdb, the 5' RACE reads were re-called with MiXCR into one record per CDR3 protein. The data show more than 65,000 distinct CDR3 sequences, 4.6% seen once. This TCR derives from an adult who was a healthcare worker with PCR-confirmed SARS-CoV-2 infection or an uninfected control (not recorded which). The donor label of this sample is uncertain. Sequenced here: whole blood, sampled at baseline. The gene calls are TRBV6-6 and TRBJ1-4; weak D call: TRBD1 (5 bases). Here the CDR3 DNA reads TGTGCCAGCAGTTACCGGCAGGGCTTTGATGAAAAACTGTTTTTT. It encodes CASSYRQGFDEKLFF.